This T cell receptor (beta chain) was captured by sequencing in a study of shared clonotypes between healthy human individuals. This CDR3 is 14 amino acids long. Trimming took 3 bases from V and 5 from J; bases not matched to a gene: 6. From germline, CDR1 is LNHDA and CDR2 SQIVND (reference sequence). The authors ran the assay at deep level. In the original analysis: With immunoSEQ giving junction-only sequences and no quality scores, filtering differed. Generated by immunoSEQ multiplex PCR, the TCRdb table keeps only in-frame clones and is missing some. V, J and clone size reflect that table, while D and trimming were determined from the DNA. The sample has over 2 million clones; approximately 90% are singletons. The donor cohort consisted entirely of Caucasian adults residing in Nashville, Tennessee.

The clonotype originates from a man between 18 and 29 years old in good health. Some clones in this sample may be carry-over from other donors' samples. The gene calls are TRBV19 and TRBJ1-2, with 7 bases identical to TRBD1. The specimen sequenced was naive CD4+ T cells from PBMCs. Subset meaning: CD45RA+ positively selected. The DNA for the CDR3 is TGTGCCAGTAGTATCCTTAACAGGGGATATGGCTACACCTTC. Residues: CASSILNRGYGYTF.